Below are 27 T cell receptor beta chains sequenced from a single sample in a study of blood T cell repertoires in COVID-19. The data were produced by immunoSEQ multiplex PCR, yet TCRdb's version contains in-frame clones alone and is incomplete. Found here are about 270,000 clones, roughly 90% of them singletons; the top ten hold 2.5% to 3%. Sequenced input: PBMCs or T cells enriched from blood (not recorded which). The source is a man in his forties who had been exposed to COVID-19.

This clone was seen a handful of times. The chain couples TRBV19 to TRBJ1-5; D is perhaps TRBD1 (6 bases). The CDR3 spans 15 residues. The ends were cut back, 2 bases at V and 0 bases at J, with 8 bases in the middle. CDR1 is LNHDA and CDR2 is SQIVND in the germline V gene (reference sequence). The CDR3 DNA reads as TGTGCCAGTAGTATAACAGGGCATAGCAATCAGCCCCAGCATTTT. The encoded protein is CASSITGHSNQPQHF.

The gene calls are TRBV27 and TRBJ2-5, with D perhaps matching TRBD2 (6 bases). This CDR3 is 13 amino acids long. Germline V lookup: CDR1 MNHEY, CDR2 SMNVEV (reference sequence). Trimming removed 4 bases from V and 5 bases from J, with 11 bases in between. The CDR3 region is CASSYGGRETQYF. DNA of the CDR3: TGTGCCAGCAGTTACGGGGGTCGGGAGACCCAGTACTTC.

The gene calls are TRBV6-5 and TRBJ1-1, with D unclear. The CDR3 has 14 residues. Germline CDR1 reads MNHEY; CDR2 reads SVGAGI. V lost 0 bases and J 2 bases, leaving 7 bases between the germline ends. This CDR3 is CASSYSSFNTEAFF. The DNA of the CDR3 is TGTGCCAGCAGTTACTCTTCCTTTAACACTGAAGCTTTCTTT.

The rearrangement links TRBV7-9 to TRBJ2-1; 12 bases line up with TRBD2. The germline CDR1 and CDR2 sequences are SEHNR and FQNEAQ (reference sequence). The CDR3 extends over 15 amino acids. V shed 7 bases, J shed 6 bases, and the junction held 7 bases outside the gene matches. CDR3 residues: CASTTTSGRFNEQFF. CDR3 DNA sequence: TGTGCCAGCACCACGACTAGCGGGAGATTCAATGAGCAGTTCTTC. Filled out from reference TRBV7-9 and TRBJ2-1, the complete variable domain reads DTGVSQNPRHKITKRGQNVTFRCDPISEHNRLYWYRQTLGQGPEFLTYFQNEAQLEKSRLLSDRFSAERPKGSFSTLEIQRTEQGDSAMYLCASTTTSGRFNEQFFGPGTRLTVL.

The CDR3 protein is CATSRGGVTYEQYF. The CDR3 region has the DNA TGTGCCACCAGCAGAGGGGGGGTGACCTACGAGCAGTACTTC. This sequence joins TRBV15 and TRBJ2-7; D perhaps matches TRBD2 (6 bases). Germline CDR1 LNHNV, CDR2 YYDKDF (reference sequence). The CDR3 is 14 amino acids. The V end lost 1 base, the J end lost 2 bases, and 9 bases lay between the germline ends. The whole variable domain, filled in from reference TRBV15 and TRBJ2-7, reads DAMVIQNPRYQVTQFGKPVTLSCSQTLNHNVMYWYQQKSSQAPKLLFHYYDKDFNNEADTPDNFQSRRPNTSFCFLDIRSPGLGDTAMYLCATSRGGVTYEQYFGPGTRLTVT.

This chain uses TRBV29-1 with TRBJ2-2, with a tentative D call TRBD2 (7 bases). Deletions cut 5 bases from V and 4 bases from J, with 14 bases between. This CDR3 spans 14 amino acids. CDR1 is SQVTM, CDR2 ANQGSEA, per germline. The CDR3 sequence: CSVTRGQITGELFF. The DNA of the CDR3 is TGCAGCGTTACGCGGGGGCAGATCACCGGGGAGCTGTTTTTT.

The gene calls are TRBV2 and TRBJ2-7; unclear D gene. CDR1 SNHLY and CDR2 FYNNEI come from the germline V gene. V gave up 6 bases and J gave up 7 bases, with 16 bases separating them. This CDR3 comprises 13 residues. CDR3 nucleotides: TGTGCCAGCAGAAGTCGAGGCTTACGAGAGCAGTACTTC. Its translation is CASRSRGLREQYF.

The rearrangement joins TRBV5-6 to TRBJ2-7; D uncertain. This CDR3 is 12 amino acids long. Germline CDR1 is SGHDT and CDR2 is YYEEEE. Deletions cut 4 bases from V and 3 bases from J, with 8 bases between. Written as DNA, the CDR3 is TGTGCCAGCAGCGAGCCTTACTACGAGCAGTACTTC. Its protein is CASSEPYYEQYF.

The chain combines TRBV5-4 with TRBJ1-2; no clear D gene. This CDR3 comprises 11 residues. The germline CDR1 and CDR2 sequences are SGHNT and YYREEE (reference sequence). V was clipped by 1 base and J by 6 bases, with 4 bases between them. The CDR3 spells CASSLSNGYTF. CDR3 coding DNA: TGTGCCAGCAGCTTGTCTAATGGCTACACCTTC. The complete variable domain, with remaining parts taken from reference TRBV5-4 and TRBJ1-2, reads ETGVTQSPTHLIKTRGQQVTLRCSSQSGHNTVSWYQQALGQGPQFIFQYYREEENGRGNFPPRFSGLQFPNYSSELNVNALELDDSALYLCASSLSNGYTFGSGTRLTVV.

The chain couples TRBV7-8 to TRBJ2-5, with 8 bases identical to TRBD2. The CDR3 is made up of 15 amino acids. The germline gives CDR1 SGHVS, CDR2 FQNEAQ. Trimming took 2 bases from V and 1 from J; bases not matched to a gene: 3. CDR3 sequence reads: CASSLLAGSQETQYF. The CDR3 region has the DNA TGTGCCAGCAGCTTACTAGCGGGCAGCCAAGAGACCCAGTACTTC.

The CDR3: CASSLRTGRDEKLFF. DNA of the CDR3: TGTGCCAGCAGCCTCAGGACAGGGAGGGATGAAAAACTGTTTTTT. The rearrangement links TRBV9 to TRBJ1-4, with 8 nucleotides matching TRBD1. Germline CDR1 SGDLS, CDR2 YYNGEE. V lost 4 bases and J lost 6; bases outside the gene matches: 8. The CDR3 has 15 residues.

The chain uses TRBV6-1 and TRBJ1-4; no definite D call. The germline V gene encodes CDR1 MNHNS and CDR2 SASEGT. The V gene lost 2 bases and the J gene lost 4 bases, with 17 bases spanning the gap. The CDR3 contains 17 residues. CDR3 residues: CASSEWEGLTLNEKLFF. CDR3 in DNA: TGTGCCAGCAGTGAATGGGAGGGATTAACCCTTAATGAAAAACTGTTTTTT.

The genes are TRBV5-1 and TRBJ1-1; weak D call: TRBD1 (5 bases). The CDR3 length is 16 residues. Germline values: CDR1 SGHRS, CDR2 YFSETQ. V lost 0 bases and J lost 1, with 13 bases in between. The CDR3 loop reads CASSLVQVGQNTEAFF. In DNA, the CDR3 is TGCGCCAGCAGCTTGGTACAGGTAGGACAGAACACTGAAGCTTTCTTT. The whole variable domain, remainder taken from reference TRBV5-1 and TRBJ1-1, is KAGVTQTPRYLIKTRGQQVTLSCSPISGHRSVSWYQQTPGQGLQFLFEYFSETQRNKGNFPGRFSGRQFSNSRSEMNVSTLELGDSALYLCASSLVQVGQNTEAFFGQGTRLTVV.

This chain links TRBV11-2 with TRBJ1-2; 8 positions agree with TRBD1. The CDR3 has 14 amino acids. Germline values: CDR1 SGHAT, CDR2 FQNNGV. The J segment lost 4 bases and the V segment lost 3 bases, leaving 4 bases of the junction unmatched. This chain's CDR3 is CASSLDRASYGYTF. The CDR3 DNA follows: TGTGCCAGCAGCTTGGACAGGGCCAGCTATGGCTACACCTTC.

This rearrangement joins TRBV25-1 to TRBJ1-6; tentative D call: TRBD1 (6 bases). The germline V gene encodes CDR1 MGHDK and CDR2 SYGVNS. The CDR3 loop spans 16 amino acids. Deletions cut 1 base from V and 7 bases from J, with 14 bases between. CDR3 coding DNA: TGTGCCAGCAGTGAATTGACAGGACCGCCGAATTCACCCCTCCACTTT. Translating gives CASSELTGPPNSPLHF.

The genes are TRBV15 and TRBJ2-4; D ambiguous. V was clipped by 0 bases and J by 4 bases, with 16 bases between them. The CDR3 is made up of 17 amino acids. Germline values: CDR1 LNHNV, CDR2 YYDKDF (reference sequence). The CDR3: CATSRDPLGASKNIQYF. CDR3 DNA sequence: TGTGCCACCAGCAGAGATCCTCTCGGAGCGAGTAAAAACATTCAGTACTTC.

Concerning this clone: A read error may explain this, as a much larger clone is one base away. The chain employs TRBV12-3 or TRBV12-4 and TRBJ1-5; D possibly corresponds to TRBD1 (6 bases). Trimming stripped 5 bases from V and 7 bases from J, with 9 bases between. This CDR3 has 12 residues. CDR3 residues: CASSQGLQPQHF. The DNA for the CDR3 is TGTGCCAGCAGTCAGGGGTTGCAGCCCCAGCATTTT.

The rearrangement uses TRBV28 and TRBJ2-1, with D unresolved. Trimming left V 5 bases short and J 10 bases short, with 9 bases between. There are 11 residues in the CDR3. Germline lookup yields CDR1 MDHEN and CDR2 SYDVKM. The CDR3, as DNA: TGTGCCAGCAGTCCTTACTACGAGCAGTTCTTC. This sequence encodes CASSPYYEQFF. Supplemented by reference TRBV28 and TRBJ2-1, the full variable domain reads DVKVTQSSRYLVKRTGEKVFLECVQDMDHENMFWYRQDPGLGLRLIYFSYDVKMKEKGDIPEGYSVSREKKERFSLILESASTNQTSMYLCASSPYYEQFFGPGTRLTVL.

The chain links TRBV13 to TRBJ2-1, with 7 bases matching TRBD2. Looked up from germline, CDR1 is PRHDT and CDR2 is FYEKMQ (reference sequence). V trimming: 5 bases; J trimming: 7 bases; junction bases outside the gene matches: 11. The CDR3 contains 15 residues. The CDR3 DNA follows: TGTGCCAGCAGCGGGCGGGCGGGAGTGGTAAATGAGCAGTTCTTC. Its protein is CASSGRAGVVNEQFF.

V usage is TRBV25-1 and J usage is TRBJ2-2; 8 bases are shared with TRBD2. The V gene's germline CDR1 is MGHDK and CDR2 SYGVNS. CDR3 size: 15 residues. The junction had 4 bases not matched to a gene; V was cut back by 4 bases and J by 3 bases. The CDR3 sequence: CASSGLATDTGELFF. The CDR3 DNA reads TGTGCCAGCAGTGGACTAGCGACCGACACCGGGGAGCTGTTTTTT.

V and J are TRBV7-9 and TRBJ1-1, with 7 bases aligning to TRBD1. CDR3 size: 15 residues. The germline CDR1 and CDR2 sequences are SEHNR and FQNEAQ (reference sequence). V gave up 2 bases and J gave up 1 base; unmatched junction bases: 4. Here the CDR3 reads CASSLPGTANTEAFF. The CDR3 DNA follows: TGTGCCAGCAGCTTACCGGGGACAGCGAACACTGAAGCTTTCTTT. Full variable domain (rest looked up from reference TRBV7-9 and TRBJ1-1): DTGVSQNPRHKITKRGQNVTFRCDPISEHNRLYWYRQTLGQGPEFLTYFQNEAQLEKSRLLSDRFSAERPKGSFSTLEIQRTEQGDSAMYLCASSLPGTANTEAFFGQGTRLTVV.

V is TRBV28 and J is TRBJ2-7; TRBD1 aligns across 10 bases. The V gene's germline CDR1 is MDHEN and CDR2 SYDVKM. The V segment lost 7 bases and the J segment 7 bases; nucleotides outside the gene matches: 19. This CDR3 is built from 17 residues. The CDR3 DNA follows: TGTGCCAGCACGAATAGACAGGGGGCTCTTGGTTTTAGGGAGCAGTACTTC. Translated, it gives CASTNRQGALGFREQYF.

CDR3 nucleotides: TGTGCCAGCAGTTCCAGTTGGACGCAGTATTTT. It is translated as CASSSSWTQYF. The chain carries TRBV5-5 and TRBJ2-3; D remains unclear. Germline CDR1 SGHKS, CDR2 YYEKEE (reference sequence). This CDR3 spans 11 amino acids. V was trimmed by 5 bases and J by 9 bases, leaving 10 bases between them.

This chain links TRBV2 with TRBJ1-6, with D unresolved. The CDR3 runs 16 residues. Trimming shortened V by 8 bases and J by 0 bases, and 14 bases separated the two germline ends. Germline V gives CDR1 SNHLY, CDR2 FYNNEI. The CDR3 region has the DNA TGTGCCAGCTTAAAAACACCTAGCTCCTATAATTCACCCCTCCACTTT. Residues: CASLKTPSSYNSPLHF.

The chain recombines TRBV27 with TRBJ2-7; 10 nucleotides line up with TRBD1. With 5 bases clipped from V and 3 bases from J, the junction kept 4 bases outside the gene matches. This CDR3 comprises 14 residues. Germline values: CDR1 MNHEY, CDR2 SMNVEV (reference sequence). DNA of the CDR3: TGTGCCAGCAGTCCGACAGGGGGCGGCTACGAGCAGTACTTC. Protein sequence: CASSPTGGGYEQYF.

The CDR3 nucleotides read TGTGCCTGGAGGGAAACACAGGGGGCCATCTCTGGAAACACCATATATTTT. Protein: CAWRETQGAISGNTIYF. The chain employs TRBV30 and TRBJ1-3; 9 bases are a match to TRBD1. Germline lookup yields CDR1 GTSNPN and CDR2 SVGIG (reference sequence). J lost 0 bases, V lost 3 bases, and 9 bases had no gene match. The CDR3 is 17 residues long.

The V and J genes are TRBV2 and TRBJ1-1; TRBD1 matches 11 bases. CDR1 and CDR2 from the germline V gene are SNHLY and FYNNEI. This CDR3 has 14 amino acids. J was trimmed by 8 bases and V by 6 bases; bases with no gene match: 8. The CDR3 DNA follows: TGTGCCAGCAGCCGGGACAGGGGGTTGGGGGAAGCTTTCTTT. It translates to CASSRDRGLGEAFF.